A selection of T cell receptor beta chains follows, all from one sample in a study of blood T cell repertoires in COVID-19. Clones were read by immunoSEQ multiplex PCR, and TCRdb kept only the in-frame ones, dropping some. The sample includes about 270,000 clones, approximately 85% seen only once; the top ten take approximately 10%. Sequencing used peripheral blood. Receptor source: a woman in her seventies with acute or convalescent COVID-19. Each CDR3 is given with its conserved first and last residue. The D gene is left open where the match is weak. Only some rows state a clone size, as once, few, many or a class for expanded clones.

J gene | clone size | D gene | V gene | CDR3 protein | CDR3 DNA
TRBJ1-2 | once | TRBD1 | TRBV2 | CASSPPTGGGPGYTF | TGTGCCAGCAGCCCTCCGACAGGGGGGGGGCCTGGCTACACCTTC
TRBJ1-2 | few | - | TRBV2 | CASEAADYYGYTF | TGTGCCAGCGAGGCGGCAGACTACTATGGCTACACCTTC
TRBJ2-3 | - | - | TRBV11-2 | CASSQSTDTQYF | TGTGCCAGCAGCCAAAGCACAGATACGCAGTATTTT
TRBJ2-1 | - | TRBD1 | TRBV2 | CASTLGQGGNEQFF | TGTGCCAGCACTCTGGGACAGGGGGGCAATGAGCAGTTCTTC
TRBJ2-7 | - | TRBD1 | TRBV4-1 | CASSQVGQGGYEQYF | TGCGCCAGCAGCCAGGTAGGACAGGGTGGCTACGAGCAGTACTTC
TRBJ1-2 | - | - | TRBV5-4 | CASSWGGASYGYTF | TGTGCCAGCAGCTGGGGGGGCGCTTCGTATGGCTACACCTTC
TRBJ2-1 | once | - | TRBV29-1 | CSVETFTGTSYNEQFF | TGCAGCGTTGAGACCTTTACAGGGACCTCCTACAATGAGCAGTTCTTC
TRBJ2-3 | - | TRBD2 | TRBV29-1 | CSVVRPSGATDTQYF | TGCAGCGTTGTGAGGCCTAGCGGGGCCACAGATACGCAGTATTTT
TRBJ1-2 | - | - | TRBV11-3 | CASSPSMRANYGYTF | TGTGCCAGCAGCCCCTCTATGAGAGCTAACTATGGCTACACCTTC
TRBJ1-6 | - | - | TRBV2 | CASRVSRISPLHF | TGTGCCAGCAGGGTCAGCAGGATTTCACCCCTCCACTTT
TRBJ2-3 | - | TRBD1 | TRBV7-6 | CASSSGQGTDTQYF | TGTGCCAGCAGCTCTGGACAGGGCACAGATACGCAGTATTTT
TRBJ1-1 | - | TRBD1 | TRBV27 | CASSAQGGEAFF | TGTGCCAGCAGCGCGCAGGGGGGTGAAGCTTTCTTT
TRBJ2-5 | - | - | TRBV4-1 | CASSPGASGRETQYF | TGCGCCAGCAGCCCCGGTGCCTCTGGGAGAGAGACCCAGTACTTC
TRBJ1-1 | - | - | TRBV19 | CASSRDAMNTEAFF | TGTGCCAGTAGTAGAGATGCGATGAACACTGAAGCTTTCTTT
TRBJ2-7 | - | - | TRBV6-5 | CASIGYRTYEQYF | TGTGCCAGCATTGGTTACAGAACCTACGAGCAGTACTTC
TRBJ1-2 | once | - | TRBV6-5 | CASGAGSPRGYTF | TGTGCCAGCGGCGCCGGGTCCCCTCGGGGCTACACCTTC
TRBJ1-6 | - | - | TRBV5-6 | CASSLRLGGTRNSPLHF | TGTGCCAGCAGCTTGAGGTTGGGGGGTACCCGTAATTCACCCCTCCACTTT
TRBJ2-3 | - | TRBD1 | TRBV5-1 | CASSQTGYGTDTQYF | TGCGCCAGCAGCCAGACAGGGTACGGCACAGATACGCAGTATTTT
TRBJ2-7 | many | TRBD2 | TRBV4-1 | CASSQGRSGAFSYEQYF | TGCGCCAGCAGCCAAGGACGGAGCGGGGCCTTCTCCTACGAGCAGTACTTC
TRBJ1-2 | - | TRBD1 | TRBV5-5 | CASSLSGQGVFGYTF | TGTGCCAGCAGCTTGTCGGGACAGGGGGTCTTTGGCTACACCTTC
TRBJ2-2 | - | - | TRBV3-1/TRBV3-2 | CASSQAIGELFF | TGTGCCAGCAGCCAAGCAATCGGGGAGCTGTTTTTT
TRBJ2-4 | - | - | TRBV3-1/TRBV3-2 | CASSQRGSKNIQYF | TGTGCCAGCAGCCAAAGGGGATCCAAAAACATTCAGTACTTC
TRBJ1-2 | - | - | TRBV3-1/TRBV3-2 | CASSQDDRQSGYTF | TGTGCCAGCAGCCAAGATGACAGGCAAAGCGGCTACACCTTC
TRBJ1-4 | - | - | TRBV20-1 | CSATPGSGVFF | TGCAGTGCTACACCCGGGAGCGGGGTGTTTTTT
TRBJ1-2 | - | - | TRBV7-2 | CASSAGGGAGGYTF | TGTGCCAGCAGCGCGGGTGGGGGGGCAGGCGGCTACACCTTC
TRBJ2-7 | - | TRBD1 | TRBV24-1 | CATSAWTGKGYEQYF | TGTGCCACCAGTGCCTGGACAGGGAAAGGGTACGAGCAGTACTTC
TRBJ1-1 | - | - | TRBV12-3/TRBV12-4 | CASSLGGGSAFF | TGTGCCAGCAGTCTGGGAGGGGGTTCGGCTTTCTTT
TRBJ2-7 | - | TRBD2 | TRBV7-9 | CASRGDYEQYF | TGTGCCAGCCGGGGGGACTACGAGCAGTACTTC
TRBJ1-2 | - | TRBD1 | TRBV18 | CASSPETGLGGYTF | TGTGCCAGCTCCCCCGAGACAGGGTTAGGTGGCTACACCTTC
TRBJ2-7 | - | - | TRBV5-1 | CASSLGTTGTYEQYF | TGCGCCAGCAGCTTGGGGACGACAGGCACCTACGAGCAGTACTTC
TRBJ2-2 | - | - | TRBV18 | CASSPQGPSGELFF | TGTGCCAGCTCACCACAGGGGCCTAGCGGGGAGCTGTTTTTT